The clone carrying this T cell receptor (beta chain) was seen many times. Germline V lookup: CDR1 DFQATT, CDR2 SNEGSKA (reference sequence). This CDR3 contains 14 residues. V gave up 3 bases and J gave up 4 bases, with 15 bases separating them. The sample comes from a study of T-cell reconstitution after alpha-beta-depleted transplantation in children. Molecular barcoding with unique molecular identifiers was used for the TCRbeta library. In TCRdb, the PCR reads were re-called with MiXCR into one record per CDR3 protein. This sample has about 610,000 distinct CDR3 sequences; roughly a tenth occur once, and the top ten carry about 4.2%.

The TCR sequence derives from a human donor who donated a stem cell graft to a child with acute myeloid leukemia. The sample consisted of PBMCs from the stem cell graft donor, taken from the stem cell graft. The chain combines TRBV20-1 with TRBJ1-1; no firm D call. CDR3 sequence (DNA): TGCAGTGCTAGGGTGGCTCTAGTAGGCACTGAAGCTTTCTTT. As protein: CSARVALVGTEAFF.